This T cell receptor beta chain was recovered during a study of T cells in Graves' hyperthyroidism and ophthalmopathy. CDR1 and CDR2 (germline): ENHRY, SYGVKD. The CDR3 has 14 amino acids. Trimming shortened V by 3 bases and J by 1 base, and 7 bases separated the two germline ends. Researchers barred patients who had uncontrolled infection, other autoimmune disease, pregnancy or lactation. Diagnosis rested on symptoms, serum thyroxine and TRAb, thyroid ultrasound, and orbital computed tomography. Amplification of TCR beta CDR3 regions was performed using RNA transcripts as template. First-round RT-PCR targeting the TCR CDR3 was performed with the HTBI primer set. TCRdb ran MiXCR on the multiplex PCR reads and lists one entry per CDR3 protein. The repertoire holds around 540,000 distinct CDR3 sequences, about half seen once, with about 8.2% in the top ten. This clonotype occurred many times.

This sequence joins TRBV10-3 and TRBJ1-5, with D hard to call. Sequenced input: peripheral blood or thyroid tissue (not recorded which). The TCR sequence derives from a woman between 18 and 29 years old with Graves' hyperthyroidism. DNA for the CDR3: TGTGCCATCAGTGAAGCCGGGAGCAATCAGCCCCAGCATTTT. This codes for CAISEAGSNQPQHF.